A selection of T cell receptor beta chains follows, all from one sample in a study of T cell responses to AZD1222 COVID-19 vaccine. Profiling relied on immunoSEQ multiplex PCR, and the TCRdb table lists in-frame clones only, not all of them. The table lists around 130,000 clones, around 86% of them singletons. Here the sequenced sample was peripheral blood, taken 28 days after the second AZD1222 dose. These receptors all stem from an adult who received the AZD1222 COVID-19 vaccine. The CDR3 runs from the conserved cysteine through the conserved F or W. The D gene is left open where the match is weak. Size values are once, few and many counts, or a class for expanded clones, and some rows have none.

>.|TRBJ2-3|14|TRBV15|TRBD2
TGTGCCACCAGCAGAGCGGGGAGGGCAGATACGCAGTATTTT
CATSRAGRADTQYF
>few|TRBJ2-5|13|TRBV6-2/TRBV6-3|.
TGTGCCAGCAGTTACGCCAGGCAAGAGACCCAGTACTTC
CASSYARQETQYF
>few|TRBJ2-2|16|TRBV5-4|TRBD2
TGTGCCAGCAGCTCGGGACTAGCTGGGTCCACCGGGGAGCTGTTTTTT
CASSSGLAGSTGELFF
>once|TRBJ1-1|19|TRBV9|TRBD1
TGTGCCAGCAGCGTGACCCTTGGAGGACCAGGGGGTAGGAACACTGAAGCTTTCTTT
CASSVTLGGPGGRNTEAFF
>.|TRBJ2-1|12|TRBV28|.
TGTGCCAGCAGTCCCACTCGCTATGAGCAGTTCTTC
CASSPTRYEQFF
>.|TRBJ2-7|15|TRBV30|.
TGTGCCTGGAGTGTGGGGCCTATGAGAATCCACGAGCAGTACTTC
CAWSVGPMRIHEQYF
>.|TRBJ1-2|15|TRBV19|.
TGTGCCAGTAGTATGGGCGGTTTCAGAAACTATGGCTACACCTTC
CASSMGGFRNYGYTF
>.|TRBJ2-7|16|TRBV6-2/TRBV6-3|TRBD1
TGTGCCAGCAGCACAGGACAGGGGGCGAGAACCTACGAGCAGTACTTC
CASSTGQGARTYEQYF
>.|TRBJ2-7|15|TRBV9|.
TGTGCCAGCAGCGTAGAAGTGGGCCCCTCCTACGAGCAGTACTTC
CASSVEVGPSYEQYF
>.|TRBJ1-4|15|TRBV4-2|.
TGTGCCAGCAGCCAAGGAGGTCAGACTAATGAAAAACTGTTTTTT
CASSQGGQTNEKLFF
>once|TRBJ2-3|14|TRBV9|.
TGTGCCAGCAGTGCCGGGACTAGCACAGATACGCAGTATTTT
CASSAGTSTDTQYF
>few|TRBJ1-5|14|TRBV19|.
TGTGCCAGTAGTATATTGGGGGCCCGACAGCCCCAGCATTTT
CASSILGARQPQHF
>.|TRBJ2-1|15|TRBV6-5|TRBD1
TGTGCCAGCACCTACGGGCGGCAGGGGGACAATGAGCAGTTCTTC
CASTYGRQGDNEQFF
>.|TRBJ2-7|14|TRBV19|.
TGTGCCAGTAGTGATCCGGAAGCCCCTCCCGAGCAGTACTTC
CASSDPEAPPEQYF
>.|TRBJ2-1|12|TRBV7-9|TRBD1
TGTGCCAGCAGCGCAGGACAGGGGCGCCAGTTCTTC
CASSAGQGRQFF
>.|TRBJ1-6|14|TRBV3-1/TRBV3-2|.
TGTGCCAGCAGCCAAAGTTTGTCGGGCGGGCCCCTCCACTTT
CASSQSLSGGPLHF
>once|TRBJ2-5|15|TRBV10-2|TRBD2
TGCGCCAGCAGGCTGGCTAGCGGGGGACAAGAGACCCAGTACTTC
CASRLASGGQETQYF
>.|TRBJ1-2|13|TRBV19|.
TGTGCCAGTAGTATAGGCCGGGACCGAGGCTACACCTTC
CASSIGRDRGYTF
>few|TRBJ1-4|13|TRBV28|.
TGTGCTGGCGGGGGGGTTGGTAATGAAAAACTGTTTTTT
CAGGGVGNEKLFF
>.|TRBJ2-7|11|TRBV7-8|.
TGTGCCAGCAGCTTAGCAAGGGAGCAGTACTTC
CASSLAREQYF
>.|TRBJ2-3|11|TRBV30|.
TGTGCCTGGGCGAAAACAGATACGCAGTATTTT
CAWAKTDTQYF
>.|TRBJ2-3|11|TRBV6-2/TRBV6-3|.
TGTGCCAGCAGTTTTCAGAATACGCAGTATTTT
CASSFQNTQYF
>.|TRBJ1-2|13|TRBV7-9|.
TGTGCCAGCAGCTTAACAGGGTATAATGGCTACACCTTC
CASSLTGYNGYTF
>.|TRBJ1-1|12|TRBV27|.
TGTGCCAGCAGTCACGACAGGATATCGGCTTTCTTT
CASSHDRISAFF
>.|TRBJ1-6|16|TRBV5-1|.
TGCGCCAGCAGGCCCCTCCAGAGCTCCTATAATTCACCCCTCCACTTT
CASRPLQSSYNSPLHF
>.|TRBJ1-3|13|TRBV7-2|.
TGTGCCAGCAGCTCAGGGGAAGGAAACACCATATATTTT
CASSSGEGNTIYF
>.|TRBJ2-2|17|TRBV5-1|.
TGCGCCAGCAGCTTGGTCCCGGGGGCGCTGAGCACCGGGGAGCTGTTTTTT
CASSLVPGALSTGELFF
>.|TRBJ1-2|11|TRBV4-2|TRBD1
TGTGCCAGCAGCCGGGACAGAAGCTACACCTTC
CASSRDRSYTF
>.|TRBJ1-5|18|TRBV19|TRBD1
TGTGCCAGTAGTGTGTCGGGACAGGGGATTATGGGGCATCAGCCCCAGCATTTT
CASSVSGQGIMGHQPQHF
>.|TRBJ2-2|16|TRBV13|TRBD2
TGTGCCAGCAGCTTCGGACTAGCGGGGGGTACCGGGGAGCTGTTTTTT
CASSFGLAGGTGELFF
>.|TRBJ1-4|16|TRBV19|.
TGTGCCAGTAGCAAGGACAGTTCTCTTATTAATGAAAAACTGTTTTTT
CASSKDSSLINEKLFF
>.|TRBJ1-4|15|TRBV29-1|TRBD1
TGCAGCGTTGAAGATCAACAGGGGCTCGGAGAAAAACTGTTTTTT
CSVEDQQGLGEKLFF
>.|TRBJ1-2|13|TRBV19|.
TGTGCCAGTAGTATAGATGTTGGTGGAGGCTACACCTTC
CASSIDVGGGYTF
>.|TRBJ2-7|16|TRBV4-3|.
TGCGCCAGCAGCCAAGATGGGGGATTACCTAATAACGAGCAGTACTTC
CASSQDGGLPNNEQYF
>.|TRBJ2-5|12|TRBV30|.
TGTGCCTGGATGAACAGGCTACAGACCCAGTACTTC
CAWMNRLQTQYF
>.|TRBJ1-1|14|TRBV2|.
TGTGCCAGCAGTGTCAGTGGCCCCCTTACTGAAGCTTTCTTT
CASSVSGPLTEAFF
>.|TRBJ1-1|14|TRBV7-9|.
TGTGCCAGCAGCTTAGTGTTCAGGGACACTGAAGCTTTCTTT
CASSLVFRDTEAFF
>.|TRBJ2-2|13|TRBV4-3|.
TGCGCCAGCAGCGAAGGGGGGGCCGGGGAGCTGTTTTTT
CASSEGGAGELFF
>.|TRBJ2-7|15|TRBV30|TRBD1
TGTGCCTGGAGTTTAACCGGGACAGGCCGATACGAGCAGTACTTC
CAWSLTGTGRYEQYF
>.|TRBJ2-3|16|TRBV10-3|.
TGTGCCATCAGTGAGGTTCAGGGTGAAGGTACAGATACGCAGTATTTT
CAISEVQGEGTDTQYF